The text below deals with one T cell receptor beta chain. Its specificity is unknown. The sample belongs to a study of T cells after yellow fever vaccination. Overall study results and limits: Reappearance after the booster was observed for most primary-vaccination clones (around 95% CD4, about 90% CD8). Repertoires sorted by FACS could include abundant clonotypes that are contaminants from the bulk population.

The CDR3 consists of 13 residues. The ends were cut back, 3 bases at V and 10 bases at J, with 18 bases in the middle. Germline V gives CDR1 DFQATT, CDR2 SNEGSKA (reference sequence). TCRdb reanalysed the 5' RACE reads using MiXCR and keeps one entry per CDR3 protein. Of around 300,000 distinct CDR3 sequences listed, over 4% are singletons. The receptor's source is a man aged 18 to 29 who received the YFV17D yellow fever vaccine. Sample: PBMCs, taken 5 days after the yellow fever booster vaccination. The V call is TRBV20-1, the J call TRBJ1-1; D is undetermined. The CDR3 protein is CSARANSRDLAFF. CDR3 coding DNA: TGCAGTGCTAGGGCTAACAGCAGAGATCTAGCTTTCTTT.